One and the same sample provided the 17 T cell receptor beta chains below, sequenced in a study of T-cell memory formation after mild COVID-19. In TCRdb, the 5' RACE reads were re-called with MiXCR into one record per CDR3 protein. The sample shows 470,000 or so distinct CDR3 sequences, roughly 25% of them seen only once. The sequenced sample consisted of PBMCs or a T cell subset sorted from them (not recorded which). Receptor source: an adult woman who had mild COVID-19 (a few samples of this study predate the infection). Cell type and time point are not known.

J is TRBJ1-6 and V is TRBV7-3; D may be TRBD1 (6 bases). V was clipped by 0 bases and J by 9 bases, with 12 bases between them. This CDR3 comprises 15 residues. The germline V gene has CDR1 SGHTA and CDR2 FQGTGA. CDR3 residues: CASSLTPGERSPLHF. The CDR3 bases are TGTGCCAGCAGCTTAACTCCAGGGGAACGTTCACCCCTCCACTTT.

This chain links TRBV29-1 with TRBJ1-2, with a possible D match to TRBD1 (6 bases). The germline V and J ends were trimmed by 7 bases and 8 bases, with 8 bases remaining between them. The CDR3 is 9 residues long. In germline, CDR1 is SQVTM, CDR2 ANQGSEA. The CDR3 loop is CSEGDGYTF. The CDR3 nucleotides read TGCAGCGAGGGGGACGGCTACACCTTC.

This clonotype occurred many times. The rearrangement joins TRBV10-3 to TRBJ2-2; possibly TRBD1 for D (5 bases). Trimming took 4 bases from V and 3 from J, leaving 9 bases between them. This CDR3 has 14 amino acids. Germline-derived CDR1 and CDR2 are ENHRY and SYGVKD. Here the CDR3 reads CAISARADTGELFF. Written as DNA, the CDR3 is TGTGCCATCAGTGCCAGGGCGGACACCGGGGAGCTGTTTTTT.

In its sample, this clonotype was seen once. The genes are TRBV5-4 and TRBJ1-1; D is uncertain. The CDR3 loop spans 12 amino acids. V shed 0 bases and J shed 4 bases, with 4 bases lying between them. Germline lookup yields CDR1 SGHNT and CDR2 YYREEE (reference sequence). For the CDR3, the DNA is TGTGCCAGCAGCTTGGATGGCACTGAAGCTTTCTTT. As protein: CASSLDGTEAFF.

This chain joins TRBV6-2 or TRBV6-3 and TRBJ2-5; 9 bases fit TRBD1. CDR1 and CDR2 (germline): MNHEY, SVGEGT. The J segment lost 3 bases and the V segment lost 6 bases, leaving 8 bases of the junction unmatched. The CDR3 is 15 amino acids. CDR3: CASRPRTGAEETQYF. CDR3 in DNA: TGTGCCAGCAGGCCACGGACAGGGGCCGAAGAGACCCAGTACTTC.

The DNA of the CDR3 is TGCAGCGTTGGACAGACCTCTGGGGCCAACGTCCTGACTTTC. This codes for CSVGQTSGANVLTF. The rearrangement uses TRBV29-1 and TRBJ2-6; possible D gene TRBD1, 5 bases. This CDR3 region has 14 residues. With 4 bases removed from V and 0 bases from J, the gap between germline ends came to 7 bases. Per the germline V gene, CDR1 is SQVTM and CDR2 is ANQGSEA.

The V gene is TRBV25-1, the J gene TRBJ1-2, with D perhaps matching TRBD1 (5 bases). V was shortened by 2 bases and J by 4 bases, with 14 bases between the two germline ends. Germline CDR1 reads MGHDK; CDR2 reads SYGVNS. This CDR3 has 15 residues. CDR3 residues: CASSEPSEGSYGYTF. The CDR3, as DNA: TGTGCCAGCAGTGAACCCTCGGAGGGGAGCTATGGCTACACCTTC.

Many counts were recorded for this clonotype. The chain uses TRBV5-1 and TRBJ1-1, with 7 positions matching TRBD1. Per the germline V gene, CDR1 is SGHRS and CDR2 is YFSETQ. V was clipped by 4 bases and J by 7 bases; unmatched bases: 10. The CDR3 spans 14 residues. DNA of the CDR3: TGCGCCAGCAGCCCCAGGACAGGCGGGGGTGAAGCTTTCTTT. Amino acids: CASSPRTGGGEAFF.

This clonotype was counted between two and nine times. The rearrangement uses TRBV4-2 and TRBJ2-7; 7 positions agree with TRBD1. The germline V gene encodes CDR1 LGHNA and CDR2 YNFKEQ. The CDR3 runs 16 residues. J lost 0 bases, V lost 0 bases, and 5 bases had no gene match. The CDR3 reads CASSQEDRTSSYEQYF. DNA of the CDR3: TGTGCCAGCAGCCAAGAGGACAGGACGAGCTCCTACGAGCAGTACTTC.

Turning to this clonotype: An end of the junction does not agree with germline; a read error may underlie this. The chain combines TRBV5-1 with TRBJ2-3; perhaps TRBD2 as D (6 bases). Germline V gives CDR1 SGHRS, CDR2 YFSETQ. This CDR3 region has 14 residues. The CDR3 DNA sequence: TGCGCCACCAGCGGCGGGACTAGCACAGATACGCAGTATTTT. It translates to CATSGGTSTDTQYF.

This clonotype appeared a few times. This chain connects TRBV4-1 to TRBJ2-3, with 8 nucleotides matching TRBD2. Germline CDR1 MGHRA, CDR2 YSYEKL. CDR3 length: 15 amino acids. The V segment lost 2 bases and the J segment 4 bases; nucleotides outside the gene matches: 5. The CDR3 reads CASSQSGGGSDTQYF. The CDR3 bases are TGCGCCAGCAGCCAATCGGGCGGGGGGTCAGATACGCAGTATTTT.

The chain couples TRBV25-1 to TRBJ2-7, with a weak D call TRBD2 (6 bases). CDR3 length: 13 amino acids. Trimming cost V 1 base and J 2 bases, with 6 bases left between them. Germline V CDR1 and CDR2: MGHDK, SYGVNS. CDR3: CASSESGAYEQYF. CDR3 nucleotide sequence: TGTGCCAGCAGTGAATCGGGGGCCTACGAGCAGTACTTC.

The chain has TRBV3-1 and TRBJ2-1; D remains ambiguous. The CDR3 sequence is 15 residues long. V lost 4 bases and J lost 3, with 13 bases in between. The V gene's germline CDR1 is LGHDT and CDR2 YNNKEL (reference sequence). The CDR3 DNA reads as TGTGCCAGCAGCCCCTATGCTGCGTTCTACAATGAGCAGTTCTTC. As protein: CASSPYAAFYNEQFF.

In this sample, this clonotype turned up a few times. This chain uses TRBV25-1 with TRBJ2-7; 9 bases line up with TRBD1. Trimming took 3 bases from V and 3 from J; bases not matched to a gene: 6. Per the germline V gene, CDR1 is MGHDK and CDR2 is SYGVNS. The CDR3 runs 15 residues. Here the CDR3 DNA reads TGTGCCAGCAGTGATGACAGGGGGTCCCACTACGAGCAGTACTTC. This translates into CASSDDRGSHYEQYF.

The chain is built from TRBV20-1 and TRBJ2-1, with 15 bases matching TRBD2. The CDR3 runs 16 residues. V shed 4 bases, J shed 4 bases, and the junction held 5 bases outside the gene matches. Germline V gives CDR1 DFQATT, CDR2 SNEGSKA (reference sequence). The CDR3 reads CSATGLAGGWYNEQFF. CDR3 sequence (DNA): TGCAGTGCTACGGGACTAGCGGGAGGTTGGTACAATGAGCAGTTCTTC.

This clonotype was detected only a few times. This sequence joins TRBV12-3 or TRBV12-4 and TRBJ2-7; 7 nucleotides agree with TRBD2. The CDR3 is 12 residues long. V was pared by 5 bases and J by 9 bases, with 7 bases of the junction left unmatched. The chain's CDR3 is CASSAGDSRQYF. The CDR3, as DNA: TGTGCCAGCAGTGCGGGGGACTCTAGGCAGTACTTC.

The chain couples TRBV6-5 to TRBJ2-7, with TRBD1 matching 7 bases. The germline V gene has CDR1 MNHEY and CDR2 SVGAGI. The CDR3 is 14 residues long. Unmatched junction bases numbered 8, after V lost 6 bases and J lost 3 bases. CDR3 in amino acids: CASSPWDRHYEQYF. CDR3 DNA: TGTGCCAGCAGCCCCTGGGACAGACACTACGAGCAGTACTTC.